These T cell receptor beta chains were read from a single sample in a study of T cells in Graves' hyperthyroidism and ophthalmopathy. A single record per CDR3 protein comes from TCRdb applying MiXCR to the multiplex PCR reads. This sample has 550,000 to 800,000 distinct CDR3 sequences, with 15% to 20% found just once. Sequencing was performed on blood. The source is a man aged 45-65 years with Graves' hyperthyroidism. The CDR3 runs from the conserved cysteine through the conserved F or W. The order of the fields is D gene, V gene, J gene, clone size, CDR3 DNA, CDR3 protein. D genes are given only for firm matches. Clone size, where shown, is once, few, many, or a class for clones that have expanded.

d_call: -
v_call: TRBV5-1
j_call: TRBJ2-2
clone_size: many
cdr3_nt: TGCGCCAGCAGCTTTGCCGGGGAGCTGTTTTTT
cdr3_aa: CASSFAGELFF

d_call: TRBD2
v_call: TRBV19
j_call: TRBJ2-1
clone_size: -
cdr3_nt: TGTGCCAGTAGTATAGCGTTCGGGACTAGCGGGTGGAGTGAGCAGTTCTTC
cdr3_aa: CASSIAFGTSGWSEQFF

d_call: -
v_call: TRBV2
j_call: TRBJ2-2
clone_size: many
cdr3_nt: TGTGCCAGCAGTGCTTTGGGGGCCGGGGAGCTGTTTTTT
cdr3_aa: CASSALGAGELFF

d_call: -
v_call: TRBV27
j_call: TRBJ2-5
clone_size: many
cdr3_nt: TGTGCCAGCAGTGCTGACCAAGAGACCCAGTACTTC
cdr3_aa: CASSADQETQYF

d_call: TRBD1
v_call: TRBV7-2
j_call: TRBJ1-5
clone_size: -
cdr3_nt: TGTGCCAGCAGCCAAAGAGGACAGGGGGTAGGTCAGCCCCAGCATTTT
cdr3_aa: CASSQRGQGVGQPQHF

d_call: -
v_call: TRBV20-1
j_call: TRBJ2-7
clone_size: -
cdr3_nt: TGCAGTGCTAGTCTGGGGGTAGGCCCCAACGAGCAGTACTTC
cdr3_aa: CSASLGVGPNEQYF

d_call: TRBD2
v_call: TRBV11-2
j_call: TRBJ2-3
clone_size: many
cdr3_nt: TGTGCCAGCAGCTCGGGACTAGCGTCTAGCACAGATACGCAGTATTTT
cdr3_aa: CASSSGLASSTDTQYF

d_call: -
v_call: TRBV5-6
j_call: TRBJ2-3
clone_size: few
cdr3_nt: TGTGCCAGCAGCTTGGGGGCTAGCCGCGTTGATACGCAGTATTTT
cdr3_aa: CASSLGASRVDTQYF

d_call: -
v_call: TRBV5-1
j_call: TRBJ2-7
clone_size: -
cdr3_nt: TGCGCCAGCTTCGACAGGTCCTACGAGCAGTACTTC
cdr3_aa: CASFDRSYEQYF

d_call: -
v_call: TRBV19
j_call: TRBJ1-5
clone_size: few
cdr3_nt: TGTGCCAGTAGTTGGCAGGGCGGGCAGCCCCAGCATTTT
cdr3_aa: CASSWQGGQPQHF

d_call: -
v_call: TRBV7-3
j_call: TRBJ2-5
clone_size: few
cdr3_nt: TGTGCCAGCAGCCCGACCCAGGGGCCGCGGGAGACCCAGTACTTC
cdr3_aa: CASSPTQGPRETQYF

d_call: -
v_call: TRBV29-1
j_call: TRBJ2-5
clone_size: -
cdr3_nt: TGCAGCGTTGAATTCGGGTTAGAGACCCAGTACTTC
cdr3_aa: CSVEFGLETQYF

d_call: -
v_call: TRBV2
j_call: TRBJ2-7
clone_size: many
cdr3_nt: TGTGCCAGCAGAGACGCCGGGGCCTCCTACGAGCAGTACTTC
cdr3_aa: CASRDAGASYEQYF

d_call: -
v_call: TRBV4-2
j_call: TRBJ2-7
clone_size: -
cdr3_nt: TGTGCCAGCAGCCAAGTTTCAGGCGGTCTCTACGAGCAGTACTTC
cdr3_aa: CASSQVSGGLYEQYF

d_call: TRBD2
v_call: TRBV10-3
j_call: TRBJ2-1
clone_size: -
cdr3_nt: TGTGCCATCAGTGAGTCGATATTGGGACTAGCACAATCCAATGAGCAGTTCTTC
cdr3_aa: CAISESILGLAQSNEQFF

d_call: TRBD1
v_call: TRBV2
j_call: TRBJ1-2
clone_size: -
cdr3_nt: TGTGCCAGCAGTTCGGGACAGGGGACGGTCAACTATGGCTACACCTTC
cdr3_aa: CASSSGQGTVNYGYTF

d_call: -
v_call: TRBV19
j_call: TRBJ2-7
clone_size: -
cdr3_nt: TGTGCCAGTAGTATCCCTGGGTGTGAGCAGTACTTC
cdr3_aa: CASSIPGCEQYF

d_call: -
v_call: TRBV9
j_call: TRBJ2-7
clone_size: -
cdr3_nt: TGTGCCAGCAGCGTAGGTCCGGGGGCCTCCTCCTACGAGCAGTACTTC
cdr3_aa: CASSVGPGASSYEQYF

d_call: TRBD1
v_call: TRBV5-1
j_call: TRBJ1-4
clone_size: many
cdr3_nt: TGCGCCAGCAGCTTAACAGGGGCCTCTAATGAAAAACTGTTTTTT
cdr3_aa: CASSLTGASNEKLFF

d_call: -
v_call: TRBV6-1
j_call: TRBJ2-5
clone_size: many
cdr3_nt: TGTGCCAGCACCCTCGGACCCCTAGAGTCAGAGACCCAGTACTTC
cdr3_aa: CASTLGPLESETQYF

d_call: -
v_call: TRBV28
j_call: TRBJ2-7
clone_size: -
cdr3_nt: TGTGCCAGCAGTCCTTTTACAGTCGGTACAGGGTGGTACGAGCAGTACTTC
cdr3_aa: CASSPFTVGTGWYEQYF

d_call: -
v_call: TRBV28
j_call: TRBJ2-3
clone_size: -
cdr3_nt: TGTGCCAGCAGTTCCCCTTTTAGCGGACCCATAAATAGGAGCACAGATACGCAGTATTTT
cdr3_aa: CASSSPFSGPINRSTDTQYF

d_call: TRBD1
v_call: TRBV24-1
j_call: TRBJ1-1
clone_size: -
cdr3_nt: TGTGCCACCACCGGACAGGCCGGGGCTATGAACACTGAAGCTTTCTTT
cdr3_aa: CATTGQAGAMNTEAFF

d_call: TRBD1
v_call: TRBV29-1
j_call: TRBJ2-7
clone_size: many
cdr3_nt: TGCAGCGTTGCGGACAGGGTATTAGTAGGGTCCTACGAGCAGTACTTC
cdr3_aa: CSVADRVLVGSYEQYF

d_call: -
v_call: TRBV5-5
j_call: TRBJ1-2
clone_size: -
cdr3_nt: TGTGCCAGCTTTACGCGGGGCCCAGCTAACTATGGCTACACCTTC
cdr3_aa: CASFTRGPANYGYTF

d_call: TRBD2
v_call: TRBV24-1
j_call: TRBJ2-3
clone_size: few
cdr3_nt: TGTGCCACCAGTGATAGACTAGCGGGAGGGCTCACAGATACGCAGTATTTT
cdr3_aa: CATSDRLAGGLTDTQYF

d_call: -
v_call: TRBV5-6
j_call: TRBJ1-2
clone_size: -
cdr3_nt: TGTGCCAGCAGCCGTGGACCTCCGGACCTTTATGGCTACACCTTC
cdr3_aa: CASSRGPPDLYGYTF

d_call: TRBD1
v_call: TRBV4-1
j_call: TRBJ1-3
clone_size: -
cdr3_nt: TGCGCCAGCAGCCAGCGGACAGGGATGTACACCATATATTTT
cdr3_aa: CASSQRTGMYTIYF

d_call: -
v_call: TRBV12-3/TRBV12-4
j_call: TRBJ1-5
clone_size: many
cdr3_nt: TGTGCCAGCAGTTCCGTGGACAGCGGAAACAATCAGCCCCAGCATTTT
cdr3_aa: CASSSVDSGNNQPQHF

d_call: -
v_call: TRBV28
j_call: TRBJ2-7
clone_size: -
cdr3_nt: TGTGCCAGCAGGGACTCAAACTACGAGCAGTACTTC
cdr3_aa: CASRDSNYEQYF